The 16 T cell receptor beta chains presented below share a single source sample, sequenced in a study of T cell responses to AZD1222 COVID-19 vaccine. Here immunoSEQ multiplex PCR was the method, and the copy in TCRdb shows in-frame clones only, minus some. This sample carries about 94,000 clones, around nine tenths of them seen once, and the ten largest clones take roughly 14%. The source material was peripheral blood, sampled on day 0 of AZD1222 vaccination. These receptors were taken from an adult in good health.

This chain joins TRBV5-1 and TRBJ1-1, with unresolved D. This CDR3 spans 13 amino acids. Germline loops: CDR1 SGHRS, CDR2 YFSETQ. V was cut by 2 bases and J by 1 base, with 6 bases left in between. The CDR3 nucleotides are TGCGCCAGCAGCTTCGCGGGGAACACTGAAGCTTTCTTT. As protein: CASSFAGNTEAFF.

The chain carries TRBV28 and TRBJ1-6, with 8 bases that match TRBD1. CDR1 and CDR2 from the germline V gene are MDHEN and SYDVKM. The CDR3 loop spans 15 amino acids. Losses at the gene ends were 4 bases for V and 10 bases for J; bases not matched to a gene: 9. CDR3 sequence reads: CASSWRDRSGSPLHF. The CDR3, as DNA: TGTGCCAGCAGTTGGAGGGACAGGTCGGGCTCACCCCTCCACTTT.

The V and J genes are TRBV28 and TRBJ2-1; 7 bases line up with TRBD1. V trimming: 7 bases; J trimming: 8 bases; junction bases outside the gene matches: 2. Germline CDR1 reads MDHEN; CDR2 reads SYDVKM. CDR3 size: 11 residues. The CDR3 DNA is TGTGCCAGCAATACAGGGGATGAGCAGTTCTTC. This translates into CASNTGDEQFF.

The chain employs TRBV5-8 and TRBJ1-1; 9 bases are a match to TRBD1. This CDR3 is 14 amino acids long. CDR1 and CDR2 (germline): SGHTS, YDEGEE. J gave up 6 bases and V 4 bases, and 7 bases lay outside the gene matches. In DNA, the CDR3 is TGTGCCAGCAGCACGGGACAGGGAGGCGCTGAAGCTTTCTTT. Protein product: CASSTGQGGAEAFF.

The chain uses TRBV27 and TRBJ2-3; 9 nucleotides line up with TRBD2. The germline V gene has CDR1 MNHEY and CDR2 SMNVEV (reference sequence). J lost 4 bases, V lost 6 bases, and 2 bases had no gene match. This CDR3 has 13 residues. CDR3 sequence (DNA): TGTGCCAGCAGGATAGCGGGGGCAGATACGCAGTATTTT. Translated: CASRIAGADTQYF.

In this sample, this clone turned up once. The CDR3 nucleotides read TGCGCCAGCAGCTCGACTAGCGGTTCTCAAGTGGAGCAGTTCTTC. Amino acid sequence: CASSSTSGSQVEQFF. The V and J genes are TRBV5-1 and TRBJ2-1; 9 bases align to TRBD2. Germline CDR1 is SGHRS and CDR2 is YFSETQ. Trimming removed 3 bases from V and 10 bases from J; junction bases left unmatched: 11. The CDR3 consists of 15 residues.

CDR3 region: CASSPNRGRLAEAFF. DNA of the CDR3: TGTGCCAGCTCACCTAACAGGGGGCGACTCGCTGAAGCTTTCTTT. V gene TRBV18 combines with J gene TRBJ1-1, with 9 bases identical to TRBD1. The germline CDR1 and CDR2 sequences are KGHSH and LQKENI. The V and J ends lost 3 bases and 6 bases, in that order; junction bases with no gene match: 8. The length of the CDR3 is 15 residues.

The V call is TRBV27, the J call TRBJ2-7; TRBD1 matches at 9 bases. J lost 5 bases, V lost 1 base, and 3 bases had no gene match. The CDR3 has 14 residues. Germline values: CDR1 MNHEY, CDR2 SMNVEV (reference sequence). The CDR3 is CASSLYRGLNEQYF. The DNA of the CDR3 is TGTGCCAGCAGTTTATACAGGGGGCTAAACGAGCAGTACTTC.

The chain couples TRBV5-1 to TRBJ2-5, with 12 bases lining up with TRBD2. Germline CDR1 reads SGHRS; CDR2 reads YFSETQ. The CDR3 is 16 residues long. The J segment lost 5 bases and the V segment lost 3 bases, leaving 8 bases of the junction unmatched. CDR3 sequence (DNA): TGCGCCAGCAGCTCAGGACTAGCGGGGCCGAGGGAGACCCAGTACTTC. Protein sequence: CASSSGLAGPRETQYF.

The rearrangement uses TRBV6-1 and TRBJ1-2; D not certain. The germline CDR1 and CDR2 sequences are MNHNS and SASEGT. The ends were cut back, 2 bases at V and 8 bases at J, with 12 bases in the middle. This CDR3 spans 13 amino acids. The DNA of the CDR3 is TGTGCCAGCAGTGAAACGTCTATTGGGGGCTACACCTTC. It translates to CASSETSIGGYTF.

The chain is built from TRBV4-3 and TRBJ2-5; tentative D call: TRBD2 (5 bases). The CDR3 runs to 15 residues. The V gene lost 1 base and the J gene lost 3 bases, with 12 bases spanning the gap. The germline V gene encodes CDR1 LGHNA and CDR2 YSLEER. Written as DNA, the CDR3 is TGCGCCAGCAGCCAAGTGCGAGGGAGTGAAGAGACCCAGTACTTC. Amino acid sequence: CASSQVRGSEETQYF.

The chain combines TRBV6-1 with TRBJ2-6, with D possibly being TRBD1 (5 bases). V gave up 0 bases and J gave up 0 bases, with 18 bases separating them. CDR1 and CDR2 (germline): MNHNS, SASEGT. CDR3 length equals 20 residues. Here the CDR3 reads CASSEAPPGRVPSGANVLTF. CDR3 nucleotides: TGTGCCAGCAGTGAAGCGCCCCCCGGCAGGGTCCCCTCTGGGGCCAACGTCCTGACTTTC.

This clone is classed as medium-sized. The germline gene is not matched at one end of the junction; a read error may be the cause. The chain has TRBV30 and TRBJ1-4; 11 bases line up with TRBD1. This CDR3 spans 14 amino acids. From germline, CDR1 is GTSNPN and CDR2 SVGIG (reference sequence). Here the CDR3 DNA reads TGTGCGTGGACAGGGGGCTCGACTAATGAAAAACTGTTTTTT. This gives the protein CAWTGGSTNEKLFF.

Here the CDR3 reads CASSPINSPLHF. The DNA for the CDR3 is TGTGCCAGCAGCCCCATTAATTCACCCCTCCACTTT. The rearrangement joins TRBV11-2 to TRBJ1-6, with D uncertain. V was cut by 5 bases and J by 6 bases, with 5 bases left in between. Germline CDR1 and CDR2: SGHAT and FQNNGV. The CDR3 spans 12 residues.

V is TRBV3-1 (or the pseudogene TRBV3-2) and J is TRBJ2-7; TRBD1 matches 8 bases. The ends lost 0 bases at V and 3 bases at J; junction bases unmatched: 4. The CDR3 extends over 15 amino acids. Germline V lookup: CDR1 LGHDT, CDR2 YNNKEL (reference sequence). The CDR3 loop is CASSQDHRGFYEQYF. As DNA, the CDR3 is TGTGCCAGCAGCCAAGATCACAGGGGGTTCTACGAGCAGTACTTC.

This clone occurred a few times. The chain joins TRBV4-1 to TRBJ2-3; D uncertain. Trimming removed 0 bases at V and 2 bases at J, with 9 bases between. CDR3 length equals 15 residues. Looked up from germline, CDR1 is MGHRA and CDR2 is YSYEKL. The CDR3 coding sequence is TGCGCCAGCAGCCAAGACATCCAGGCCACAGATACGCAGTATTTT. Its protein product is CASSQDIQATDTQYF.